This T cell receptor (beta chain) was recovered during a study of blood T cell repertoires in COVID-19. At the level of the study: Some COVID-19 samples were acute and others convalescent; all came from the United States, Italy and Spain. T cells, B-cell-depleted T cells, or PBMCs supplied cDNA or gDNA.

Profiled with immunoSEQ multiplex PCR; TCRdb holds only in-frame clones, not every one. The sample lists roughly 150,000 clones; 80% were seen once. The V gene's germline CDR1 is LGHNA and CDR2 YNFKEQ. There are 15 residues in the CDR3. With V trimmed by 4 bases and J by 8 bases, 9 bases remained unmatched. What was sequenced was peripheral blood. The rearrangement links TRBV4-2 to TRBJ2-1, with TRBD2 identical over 9 bases. The source is a man in his fifties or sixties with acute or convalescent COVID-19. CDR3 DNA sequence: TGTGCCAGCAGCCTAGGACTAGCGAGGAGGGATGAGCAGTTCTTC. Translated: CASSLGLARRDEQFF.